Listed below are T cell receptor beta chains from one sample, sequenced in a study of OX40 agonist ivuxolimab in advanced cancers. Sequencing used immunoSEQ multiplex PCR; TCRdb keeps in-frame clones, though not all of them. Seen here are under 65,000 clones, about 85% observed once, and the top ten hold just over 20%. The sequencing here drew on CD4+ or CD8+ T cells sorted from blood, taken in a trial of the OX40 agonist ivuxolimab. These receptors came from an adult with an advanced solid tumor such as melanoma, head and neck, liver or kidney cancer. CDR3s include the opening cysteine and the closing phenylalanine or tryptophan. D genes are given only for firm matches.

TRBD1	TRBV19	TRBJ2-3	TGTGCCAGTAGTATCGACAGGGGCCCCACAGATACGCAGTATTTT	CASSIDRGPTDTQYF
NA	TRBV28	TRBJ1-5	TGTGCCAGCAGTTTTGGGACTGCCAATAGCAATCAGCCCCAGCATTTT	CASSFGTANSNQPQHF
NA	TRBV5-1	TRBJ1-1	TGCGCCACCACAAGCGGCACTGAAGCTTTCTTT	CATTSGTEAFF
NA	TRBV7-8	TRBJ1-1	TGTGCCAGCAGCTTAGAAGCAGGGTTGAACACTGAAGCTTTCTTT	CASSLEAGLNTEAFF
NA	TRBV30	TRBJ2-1	TGTGCCTGGAGGGACAGAGATTACAATGAGCAGTTCTTC	CAWRDRDYNEQFF
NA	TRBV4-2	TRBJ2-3	TGTGCCAGCAGCCAAGAAAGCGGGAGCACAGATACGCAGTATTTT	CASSQESGSTDTQYF
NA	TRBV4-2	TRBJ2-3	TGTGCCAGCAGCCATACAGCTAAGCGGGCTTACACAGATACGCAGTATTTT	CASSHTAKRAYTDTQYF
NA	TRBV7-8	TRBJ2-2	TGTGCCAGCAGCTTATGGGGGCTCAGCACCGGGGAGCTGTTTTTT	CASSLWGLSTGELFF
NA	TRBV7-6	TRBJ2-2	TGTGCCAGCAGCTTCGGGAGTTGGAGGATCACCGGGGAGCTGTTTTTT	CASSFGSWRITGELFF
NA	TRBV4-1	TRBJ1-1	TGCGCCAGCAGCCAAGGGCCTTTATTGAACACTGAAGCTTTCTTT	CASSQGPLLNTEAFF
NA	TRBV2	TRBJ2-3	TGTGCCAGCAGTGATGTACTATCACTAGAGGGCACAGATACGCAGTATTTT	CASSDVLSLEGTDTQYF
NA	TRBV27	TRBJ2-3	TGTGCCAGCAGTTTAGGGCAAGATACGCAGTATTTT	CASSLGQDTQYF
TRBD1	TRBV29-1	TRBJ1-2	TGCAGCGTTCCGACAGGGTTTAACTATGGCTACACCTTC	CSVPTGFNYGYTF
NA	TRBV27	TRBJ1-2	TGTGCCAGCAGTTTGAGGCAGGGAAATGGCTACACCTTC	CASSLRQGNGYTF
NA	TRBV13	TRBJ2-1	TGTGCCAGCAGCACTGGACAGCACAATGAGCAGTTCTTC	CASSTGQHNEQFF
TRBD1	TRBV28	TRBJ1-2	TGTGCCAGCAGTTTATTCGGGACAGGGCAAGGCTACACCTTC	CASSLFGTGQGYTF